This T cell receptor beta chain was sequenced in a study of Graves' ophthalmopathy and Graves' hyperthyroidism. Amplification of TCR beta CDR3 regions used RNA transcripts. First-round RT-PCR employed HTBI primers, with a second-round multiplex PCR after it. TCRdb reanalysed the multiplex PCR reads using MiXCR and keeps one entry per CDR3 protein. The sample carries hundreds of thousands of distinct CDR3 sequences, 22% recorded once. This clonotype was detected only a few times. The V gene's germline CDR1 is SGHAT and CDR2 FQNNGV. Trimming took off 0 bases at V and 3 bases at J, with 12 bases between the two ends. The CDR3 is made up of 15 amino acids.

Sequences were obtained from peripheral blood. The origin of this receptor is a woman between 18 and 29 years old with stable Graves' hyperthyroidism. Some clones in this sample may be carry-over from other donors' samples. V gene TRBV11-2 combines with J gene TRBJ2-7; no definite D call. The CDR3 reads CASSLEELYLYEQYF. CDR3 in DNA: TGTGCCAGCAGCTTAGAGGAACTATACCTCTACGAGCAGTACTTC. Supplemented by reference TRBV11-2 and TRBJ2-7, the full variable domain reads EAGVAQSPRYKIIEKRQSVAFWCNPISGHATLYWYQQILGQGPKLLIQFQNNGVVDDSQLPKDRFSAERLKGVDSTLKIQPAKLEDSAVYLCASSLEELYLYEQYFGPGTRLTVT.